This is a list of T cell receptor beta chains from one sample in a study of vaccination effects on CD4 cells after COVID-19. Sequencing used immunoSEQ multiplex PCR; TCRdb keeps in-frame clones, though not all of them. The sample has 55,000 to 80,000 clones; about four fifths are singletons. Their recognized antigens are unknown. The source was CD4+ T cells from PBMCs cultured with SARS-CoV-2 spike peptides, collected before COVID-19 vaccination. These receptors were obtained from a human donor who received a COVID-19 vaccine. Each CDR3 is given with its conserved first and last residue. Each record gives: V gene, D gene, J gene, clone size, CDR3 protein, CDR3 DNA. D genes are given only for firm matches. Clone size appears in some rows only: once, few, many, or a class for an expanded clone.

TRBV3-1/TRBV3-2	-	TRBJ2-4	-	CASSHQGWAAKNIQYF	TGTGCCAGCAGCCATCAGGGTTGGGCGGCCAAAAACATTCAGTACTTC
TRBV30	-	TRBJ1-1	-	CAWSPGSPLGEAFF	TGTGCCTGGAGCCCGGGATCTCCTTTGGGTGAAGCTTTCTTT
TRBV5-1	-	TRBJ2-1	-	CASSILGVSSYNEQFF	TGCGCCAGCAGCATCCTTGGGGTGAGCTCCTACAATGAGCAGTTCTTC
TRBV3-1/TRBV3-2	-	TRBJ1-1	-	CASSEAVNTEAFF	TGTGCCAGCAGCGAAGCAGTGAACACTGAAGCTTTCTTT
TRBV30	TRBD1	TRBJ2-6	-	CAWSLGTGNSGANVLTF	TGTGCCTGGAGCCTCGGGACAGGAAACTCTGGGGCCAACGTCCTGACTTTC
TRBV30	TRBD2	TRBJ2-5	-	CAWKLAGGRETQYF	TGTGCCTGGAAGCTAGCGGGGGGTCGAGAGACCCAGTACTTC
TRBV4-1	-	TRBJ1-6	-	CASSQDRGGDPGVSPLHF	TGCGCCAGCAGCCAAGACCGCGGGGGGGATCCAGGGGTATCACCCCTCCACTTT
TRBV6-2/TRBV6-3	-	TRBJ1-1	-	CASSRGGGNTEAFF	TGTGCCAGCAGTCGCGGGGGGGGGAACACTGAAGCTTTCTTT
TRBV5-6	-	TRBJ1-2	few	CASSSTFPYGYTF	TGTGCCAGCAGCTCCACCTTTCCCTATGGCTACACCTTC
TRBV30	-	TRBJ1-3	-	CAWSQGLGNTIYF	TGTGCCTGGAGTCAAGGGCTTGGAAACACCATATATTTT
TRBV5-1	TRBD1	TRBJ1-1	-	CASSLRGQGAGNTEAFF	TGCGCCAGCAGCCTGCGGGGACAGGGGGCTGGAAACACTGAAGCTTTCTTT
TRBV30	-	TRBJ1-5	-	CAWTTGGRGQPQHF	TGTGCCTGGACCACCGGGGGCCGGGGGCAGCCCCAGCATTTT
TRBV5-1	-	TRBJ2-3	-	CASSLFAGYGIDTQYF	TGCGCCAGCAGCTTGTTCGCGGGGTATGGAATAGATACGCAGTATTTT
TRBV7-2	-	TRBJ1-1	-	CASSPRGSEAFF	TGTGCCAGCAGCCCCCGGGGGAGTGAAGCTTTCTTT
TRBV5-1	-	TRBJ2-4	-	CASSLLPGETIQYF	TGCGCCAGCAGCTTGTTGCCAGGGGAGACCATTCAGTACTTC
TRBV2	-	TRBJ2-3	-	CASRGARTGGTDTQYF	TGTGCCAGCAGGGGGGCCCGAACGGGGGGCACAGATACGCAGTATTTT
TRBV19	TRBD1	TRBJ2-2	-	CASSMDRARQTLTGELFF	TGTGCCAGTAGTATGGACAGGGCCAGGCAAACACTCACCGGGGAGCTGTTTTTT
TRBV28	-	TRBJ1-1	few	CATRWTENTEAFF	TGTGCCACCCGTTGGACAGAGAACACTGAAGCTTTCTTT
TRBV24-1	-	TRBJ1-5	-	CATSENQGIQHF	TGTGCCACCAGTGAAAACCAGGGAATCCAGCATTTT
TRBV6-5	-	TRBJ2-5	-	CASSTRQIQETQYF	TGTGCCAGCAGTACCAGACAGATACAAGAGACCCAGTACTTC
TRBV7-9	-	TRBJ1-6	few	CASEKYNNSPLHF	TGTGCCAGCGAGAAGTATAATAATTCACCCCTCCACTTT
TRBV18	-	TRBJ2-5	-	CASSPNGETQYF	TGTGCCAGCTCACCGAACGGAGAGACCCAGTACTTC
TRBV4-2	TRBD1	TRBJ2-5	-	CASSKLWDRGQYQETQYF	TGTGCCAGCAGCAAATTATGGGACAGGGGCCAGTACCAAGAGACCCAGTACTTC
TRBV4-1	-	TRBJ2-1	medium-sized	CASSRNFGQINNEQFF	TGCGCCAGCAGCCGCAATTTTGGACAGATAAACAATGAGCAGTTCTTC
TRBV5-1	-	TRBJ1-2	-	CASSLVVPPLPTRYTF	TGCGCCAGCAGCTTGGTAGTCCCGCCCCTTCCCACCCGCTACACCTTC
TRBV2	TRBD2	TRBJ2-3	-	CASAGLAGIRGQYF	TGTGCCAGCGCCGGACTAGCGGGTATCCGCGGGCAGTATTTT